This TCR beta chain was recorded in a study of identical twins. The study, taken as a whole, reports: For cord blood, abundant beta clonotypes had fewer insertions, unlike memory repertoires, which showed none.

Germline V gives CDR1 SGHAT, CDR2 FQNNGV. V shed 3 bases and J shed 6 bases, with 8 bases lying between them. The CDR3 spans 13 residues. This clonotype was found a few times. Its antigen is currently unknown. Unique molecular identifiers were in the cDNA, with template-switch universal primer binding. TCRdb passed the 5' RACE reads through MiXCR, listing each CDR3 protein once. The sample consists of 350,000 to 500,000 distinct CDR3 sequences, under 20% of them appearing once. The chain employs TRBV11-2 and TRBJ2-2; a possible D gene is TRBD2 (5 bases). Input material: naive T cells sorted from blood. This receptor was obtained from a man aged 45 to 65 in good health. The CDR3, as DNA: TGTGCCAGCAGCTTCGGGGAGCCCGGGGAGCTGTTTTTT. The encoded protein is CASSFGEPGELFF.